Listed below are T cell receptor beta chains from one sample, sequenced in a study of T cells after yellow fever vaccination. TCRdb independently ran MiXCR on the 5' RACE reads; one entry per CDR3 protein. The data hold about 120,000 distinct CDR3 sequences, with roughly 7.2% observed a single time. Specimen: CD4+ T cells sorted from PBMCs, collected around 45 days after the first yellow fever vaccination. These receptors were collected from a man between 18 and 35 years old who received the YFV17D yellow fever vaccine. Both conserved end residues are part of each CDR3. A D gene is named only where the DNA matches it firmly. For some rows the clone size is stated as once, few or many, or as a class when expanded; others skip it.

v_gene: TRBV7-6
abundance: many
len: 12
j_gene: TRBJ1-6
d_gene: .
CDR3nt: TGTGCCAGCAGCTTAGGGAACTCACCCCTCCACTTT
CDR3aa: CASSLGNSPLHF

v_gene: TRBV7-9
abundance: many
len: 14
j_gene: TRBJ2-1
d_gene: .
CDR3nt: TGTGCCAGCAGCCCGGGGACTTCTCCACGGGAGCAGTTCTTC
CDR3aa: CASSPGTSPREQFF

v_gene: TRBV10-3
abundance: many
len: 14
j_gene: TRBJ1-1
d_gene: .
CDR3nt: TGTGCCATCAGTGAGTCAAGGGAGCGTACTGAAGCTTTCTTT
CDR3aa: CAISESRERTEAFF

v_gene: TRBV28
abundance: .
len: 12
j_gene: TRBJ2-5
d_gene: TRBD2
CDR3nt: TGTGCCAGCACCCCTCGGGGGGGCATCCAGTACTTC
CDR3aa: CASTPRGGIQYF

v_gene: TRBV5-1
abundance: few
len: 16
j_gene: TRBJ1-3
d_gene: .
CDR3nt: TGCGCCAGCAGCTTGGATCCAGGTGACTCTGGAAACACCATATATTTT
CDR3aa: CASSLDPGDSGNTIYF

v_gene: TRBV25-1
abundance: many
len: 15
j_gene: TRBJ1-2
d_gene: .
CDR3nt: TGTGCCAGCAGTGAATCTTCGGCAGCAAACTATGGCTACACCTTC
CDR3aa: CASSESSAANYGYTF

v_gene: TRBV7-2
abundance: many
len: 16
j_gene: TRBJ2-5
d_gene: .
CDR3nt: TGTGCCAGCAGCTCGAGGAAAACAGGGTTTCAAGAGACCCAGTACTTC
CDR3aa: CASSSRKTGFQETQYF

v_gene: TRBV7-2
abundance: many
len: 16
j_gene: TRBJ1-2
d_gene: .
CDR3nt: TGTGCCAGCAGCTTCCGGGCCCGGGACGCGGGGTATGGCTACACCTTC
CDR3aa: CASSFRARDAGYGYTF

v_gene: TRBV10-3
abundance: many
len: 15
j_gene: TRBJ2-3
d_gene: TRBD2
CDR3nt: TGTGCCGTGATGCCAGCGGGGGAATGGGCAGATACGCAGTATTTT
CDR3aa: CAVMPAGEWADTQYF

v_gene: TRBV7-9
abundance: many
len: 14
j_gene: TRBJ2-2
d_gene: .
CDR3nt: TGTGCCAGCAGCTTAACAGGAAGAACCGGGGAGCTGTTTTTT
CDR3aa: CASSLTGRTGELFF

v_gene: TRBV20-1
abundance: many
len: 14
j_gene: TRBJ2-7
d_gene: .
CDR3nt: TGCAGTGCTTCGGCCCCGGAGCTCTCCTACGAGCAGTACTTC
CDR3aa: CSASAPELSYEQYF

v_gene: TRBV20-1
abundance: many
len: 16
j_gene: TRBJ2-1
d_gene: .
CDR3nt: TGCAGTGCTAGCCAGCTAGCGCCGAGCTCCTACAATGAGCAGTTCTTC
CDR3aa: CSASQLAPSSYNEQFF

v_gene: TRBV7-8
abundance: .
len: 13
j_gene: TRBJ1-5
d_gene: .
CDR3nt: TGTGCCAGCAGGGAAACAGGGAACCAGCCCCAGCATTTT
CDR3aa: CASRETGNQPQHF

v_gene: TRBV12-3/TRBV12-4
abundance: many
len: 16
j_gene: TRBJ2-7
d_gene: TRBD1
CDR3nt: TGTGCCAGCAGTGGCGACAGGGGGCTCAACTCCTACGAGCAGTACTTC
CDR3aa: CASSGDRGLNSYEQYF

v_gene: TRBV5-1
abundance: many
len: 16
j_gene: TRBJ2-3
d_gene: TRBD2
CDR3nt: TGCGCCAGCAGCTTACTAGCGGGGGGGCCGGGAGATACGCAGTATTTT
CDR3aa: CASSLLAGGPGDTQYF

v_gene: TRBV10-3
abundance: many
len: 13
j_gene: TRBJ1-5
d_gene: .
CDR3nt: TGTGCCATCAGTACCGGAGCAAATCAGCCCCAGCATTTT
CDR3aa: CAISTGANQPQHF

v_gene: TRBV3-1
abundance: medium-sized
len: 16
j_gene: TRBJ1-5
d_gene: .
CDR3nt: TGTGCCAGCAGCCAAGGGCGCGGCCCGGCGCAGGAGCCCCAGCATTTT
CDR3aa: CASSQGRGPAQEPQHF

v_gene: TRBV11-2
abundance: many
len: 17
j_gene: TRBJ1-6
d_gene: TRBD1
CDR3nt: TGTGCCAGCAGCCCAACATTAAACAGGGGGCGTGATTCACCCCTCCACTTT
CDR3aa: CASSPTLNRGRDSPLHF

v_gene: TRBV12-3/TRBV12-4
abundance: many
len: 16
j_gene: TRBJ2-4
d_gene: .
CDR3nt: TGTGCCAGCAGTGGAACCGGGGCCTTAGCCAAAAACATTCAGTACTTC
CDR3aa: CASSGTGALAKNIQYF

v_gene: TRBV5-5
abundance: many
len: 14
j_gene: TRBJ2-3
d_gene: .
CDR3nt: TGTGCCAGCAGGTATTATGTGGGCGCAGATACGCAGTATTTT
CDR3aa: CASRYYVGADTQYF

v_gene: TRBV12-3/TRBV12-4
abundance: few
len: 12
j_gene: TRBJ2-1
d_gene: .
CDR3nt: TGTGCCAGCAGTTTTGACAGCAATGAGCAGTTCTTC
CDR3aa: CASSFDSNEQFF

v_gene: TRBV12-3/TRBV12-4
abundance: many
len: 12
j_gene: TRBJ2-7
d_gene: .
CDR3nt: TGTGCCAGCAGTTTAGACCCCTCTGGGCCAAGATTC
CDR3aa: CASSLDPSGPRF

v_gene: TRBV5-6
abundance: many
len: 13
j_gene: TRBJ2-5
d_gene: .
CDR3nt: TGTGCCAGCAAACACACGGAGGGGGAGACCCAGTACTTC
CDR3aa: CASKHTEGETQYF

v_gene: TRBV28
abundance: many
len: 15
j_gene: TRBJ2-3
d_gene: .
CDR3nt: TGTGCCAGCAGTTCTTGGAGGGGCCGCACAGATACGCAGTATTTT
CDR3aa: CASSSWRGRTDTQYF

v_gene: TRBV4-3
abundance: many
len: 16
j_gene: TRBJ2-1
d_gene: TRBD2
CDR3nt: TGCGCCAGCAGCCAAGACCCCGGGACTAGTTCCAGGGAGCAGTTCTTC
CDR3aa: CASSQDPGTSSREQFF

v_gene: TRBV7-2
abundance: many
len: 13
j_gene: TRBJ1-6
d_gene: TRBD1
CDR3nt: TGTGCCAGCAGCATGGCAGGGGGTGGACCCCTCCACTTT
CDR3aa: CASSMAGGGPLHF

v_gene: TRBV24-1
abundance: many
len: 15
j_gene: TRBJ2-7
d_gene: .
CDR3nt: TGTGCCACCAGTGACGGGGACCGACACCCCTACGAGCAGTACTTC
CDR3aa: CATSDGDRHPYEQYF

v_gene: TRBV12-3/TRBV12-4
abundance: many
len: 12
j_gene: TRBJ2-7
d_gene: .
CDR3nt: TGTGCCAGCAGCCCGGGGAGCTTCGAGCAGTACTTC
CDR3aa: CASSPGSFEQYF

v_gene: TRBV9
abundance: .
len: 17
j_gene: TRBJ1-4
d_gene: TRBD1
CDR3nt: TGTGCCAGCAGCGTAGTGGGACAGGTGATCCGGGGTGAAAAACTGTTTTTT
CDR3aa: CASSVVGQVIRGEKLFF

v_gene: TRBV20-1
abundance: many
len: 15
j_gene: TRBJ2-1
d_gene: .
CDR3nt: TGCAGTGCGCCCAAGGGAGGGGGTTGGGACAATGAGCAGTTCTTC
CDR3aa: CSAPKGGGWDNEQFF

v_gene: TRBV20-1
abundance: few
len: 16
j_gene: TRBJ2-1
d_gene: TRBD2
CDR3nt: TGCAGTGCTAGGAGCGGGGGCGCACCTACCTACAATGAGCAGTTCTTC
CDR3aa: CSARSGGAPTYNEQFF

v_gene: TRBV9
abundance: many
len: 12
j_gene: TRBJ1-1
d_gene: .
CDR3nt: TGTGCCAGCGGGCAATTGAACACTGAAGCTTTCTTT
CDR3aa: CASGQLNTEAFF

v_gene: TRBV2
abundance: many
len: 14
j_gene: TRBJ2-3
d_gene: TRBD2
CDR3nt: TGTGCCAGCAGTTGGCGGACTAGAACAGATACGCAGTATTTT
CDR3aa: CASSWRTRTDTQYF

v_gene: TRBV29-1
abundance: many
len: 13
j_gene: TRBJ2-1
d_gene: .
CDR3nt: TGCAGCGTTCGCTGGGCGTCGGTTAATGAGCAGTTCTTC
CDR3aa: CSVRWASVNEQFF

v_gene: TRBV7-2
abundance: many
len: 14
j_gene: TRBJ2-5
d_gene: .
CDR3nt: TGTGCCAGCAACCGACCGCCTTCAGAGGAGACCCAGTACTTC
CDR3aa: CASNRPPSEETQYF

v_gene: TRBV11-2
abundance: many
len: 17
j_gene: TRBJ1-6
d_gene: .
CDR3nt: TGTGCCAGCAGCTTAGATGGGGCCGGCAGCTATAATTCACCCCTCCACTTT
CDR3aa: CASSLDGAGSYNSPLHF

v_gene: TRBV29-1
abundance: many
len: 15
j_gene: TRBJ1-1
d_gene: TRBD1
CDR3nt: TGCAGCGTCCAAGACACAGGGGGGGCGATCACTGAAGCTTTCTTT
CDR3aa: CSVQDTGGAITEAFF

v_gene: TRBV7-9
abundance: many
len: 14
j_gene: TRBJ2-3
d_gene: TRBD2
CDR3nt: TGTGCCAGCAGCGCTAGCGGGGCTCCAGATACGCAGTATTTT
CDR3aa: CASSASGAPDTQYF

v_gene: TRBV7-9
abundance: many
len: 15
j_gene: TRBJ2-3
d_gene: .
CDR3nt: TGTGCCAGCAGCTCATTAGCGGAGAGCACAGATACGCAGTATTTT
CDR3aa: CASSSLAESTDTQYF

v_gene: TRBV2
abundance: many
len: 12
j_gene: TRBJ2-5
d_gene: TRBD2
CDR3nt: TGTGCCAGCTCCGGGGGGGCGGAGACCCAGTACTTC
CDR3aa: CASSGGAETQYF

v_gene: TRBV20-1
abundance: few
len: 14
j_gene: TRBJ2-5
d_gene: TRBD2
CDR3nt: TGCAGTGCTAAGGGGACTAGCGGGGGCGAGACCCAGTACTTC
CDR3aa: CSAKGTSGGETQYF

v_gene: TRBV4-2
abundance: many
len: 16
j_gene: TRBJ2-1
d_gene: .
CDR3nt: TGTGCCAGCAGCCTTGGAGCACGGGGCCTCGGCAATGAGCAGTTCTTC
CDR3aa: CASSLGARGLGNEQFF

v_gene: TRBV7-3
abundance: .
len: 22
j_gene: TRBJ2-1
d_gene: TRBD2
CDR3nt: TGTGCCACCTCATCCCTGAAACTTCCGGGACTAGCGGGGGGGAGCTCCTACAATGAGCAGTTCTTC
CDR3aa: CATSSLKLPGLAGGSSYNEQFF

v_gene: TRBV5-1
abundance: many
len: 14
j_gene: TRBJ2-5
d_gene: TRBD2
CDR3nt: TGCGCCAGCAGCCCGGGGGGGGATCAAGAGACCCAGTACTTC
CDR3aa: CASSPGGDQETQYF

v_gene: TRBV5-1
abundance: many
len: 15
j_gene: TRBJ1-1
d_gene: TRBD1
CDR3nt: TGCGCCAGCAGCTTAATGCAGGGGGCAGGCACTGAAGCTTTCTTT
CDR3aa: CASSLMQGAGTEAFF

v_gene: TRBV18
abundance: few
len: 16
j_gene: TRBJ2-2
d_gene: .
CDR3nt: TGTGCCAGCTCACCATGGACAGTCACGGTCACCGGGGAGCTGTTTTTT
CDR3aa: CASSPWTVTVTGELFF

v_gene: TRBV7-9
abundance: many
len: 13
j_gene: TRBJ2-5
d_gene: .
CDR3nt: TGTGCCAGCAGCCTCCGACAGAAAGAGACCCAGTACTTC
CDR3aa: CASSLRQKETQYF

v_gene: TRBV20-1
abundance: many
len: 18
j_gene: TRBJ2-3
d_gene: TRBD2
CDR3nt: TGCAGTGCTAGGGTTGCCCAGCGGGGGGGCCAGTCTGCAGATACGCAGTATTTT
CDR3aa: CSARVAQRGGQSADTQYF

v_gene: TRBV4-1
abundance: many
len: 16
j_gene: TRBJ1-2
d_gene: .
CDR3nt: TGCGCCAGCAGCCAGCCAACCAGGAGATCTAACTATGGCTACACCTTC
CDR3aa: CASSQPTRRSNYGYTF

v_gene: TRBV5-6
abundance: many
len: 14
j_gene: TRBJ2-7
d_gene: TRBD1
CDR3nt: TGTGCCAGCAGCTTGGAGGGGACGACAGGGGAGCAGTACTTC
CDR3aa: CASSLEGTTGEQYF

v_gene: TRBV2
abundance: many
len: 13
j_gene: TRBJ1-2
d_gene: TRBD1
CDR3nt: TGTGCCAGCGGTCTGGGACAGGTCTATGGCTACACCTTC
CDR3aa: CASGLGQVYGYTF

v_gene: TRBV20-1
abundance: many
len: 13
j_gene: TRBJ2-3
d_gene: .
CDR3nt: TGCAGTGCTAGGGTGGTTTTTGCAGATACGCAGTATTTT
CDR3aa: CSARVVFADTQYF

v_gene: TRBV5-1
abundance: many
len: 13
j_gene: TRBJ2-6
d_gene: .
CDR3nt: TGCGCCAGCACGGGTGGCGGGGCCAACGTCCTGACTTTC
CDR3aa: CASTGGGANVLTF